This T cell receptor beta chain derives from a study of cytomegalovirus exposure and HLA in healthy donors. Comments on this clone: Its antigen remains unidentified.

CDR1 and CDR2 from the germline V gene are SGHRS and YFSETQ. Trimming shortened V by 0 bases and J by 2 bases, and 14 bases separated the two germline ends. CDR3 length equals 16 residues. The PCR had 60 Vbeta and 13 Jbeta primers. Libraries were prepared by immunoSEQ multiplex PCR; TCRdb keeps only in-frame clonotypes and omits some of them. Of about 59,000 clones in the sample, approximately 75% were seen once. Study-wide points: Productive status was seen about 90% or about 30% of the time for most TCR beta V segments in an earlier analysis.

The sequence came from a young man in good health and CMV-seropositive. Sequencing input: PBMCs. The chain combines TRBV5-1 with TRBJ1-2; TRBD1 is a possible D gene (5 bases). The chain's CDR3 is CASSLETGVKNYGYTF. CDR3 in DNA: TGCGCCAGCAGCTTGGAAACAGGCGTTAAAAACTATGGCTACACCTTC. The entire variable domain, with the rest obtained from reference TRBV5-1 and TRBJ1-2, is as follows: KAGVTQTPRYLIKTRGQQVTLSCSPISGHRSVSWYQQTPGQGLQFLFEYFSETQRNKGNFPGRFSGRQFSNSRSEMNVSTLELGDSALYLCASSLETGVKNYGYTFGSGTRLTVV.